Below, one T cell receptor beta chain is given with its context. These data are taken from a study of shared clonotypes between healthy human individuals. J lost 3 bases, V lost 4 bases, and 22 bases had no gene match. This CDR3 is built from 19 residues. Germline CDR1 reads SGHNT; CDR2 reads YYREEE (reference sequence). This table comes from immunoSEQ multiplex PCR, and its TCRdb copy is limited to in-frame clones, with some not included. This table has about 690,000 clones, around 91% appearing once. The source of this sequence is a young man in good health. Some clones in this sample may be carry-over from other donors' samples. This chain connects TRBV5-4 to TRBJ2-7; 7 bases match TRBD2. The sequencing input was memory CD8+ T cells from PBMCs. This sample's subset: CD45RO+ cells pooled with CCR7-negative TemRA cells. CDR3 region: CASSRTWEGFLDVDYEQYF. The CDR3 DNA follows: TGTGCCAGCAGCCGAACGTGGGAGGGCTTTTTGGACGTAGACTACGAGCAGTACTTC.